This T cell receptor (beta chain) stems from a study of T cells after yellow fever vaccination. Germline trimming cut 3 bases from V and 3 bases from J; bases unmatched to any gene: 8. Per the germline V gene, CDR1 is DFQATT and CDR2 is SNEGSKA (reference sequence). The CDR3 has 16 residues. TCRdb re-called the 5' RACE reads through MiXCR, storing one row per CDR3 protein. The sample consists of a few hundred thousand distinct CDR3 sequences, over 10% of them appearing once. This TCR was recovered from a man aged 25-40 years who received the YFV17D yellow fever vaccine. V is TRBV20-1 and J is TRBJ1-5; 10 bases are a match to TRBD1. The sequenced sample was CD4+ T cells sorted from PBMCs, obtained 45 days after the yellow fever booster vaccination. Here the CDR3 reads CSARRQGAQYNQPQHF. The CDR3 region has the DNA TGCAGTGCTAGGAGACAGGGGGCACAATACAATCAGCCCCAGCATTTT.